This TCR beta chain comes out of a study of T cell responses to AZD1222 COVID-19 vaccine. The study's findings and limits: Seropositive status at baseline applied to only a handful of AZD1222 recipients. Two AZD1222 doses significantly raised spike-specific TCR breadth and depth over controls. Across the whole spike, CD4 TCRs peaked at regions 160-218 and 743-854. Repertoires were obtained solely post-peak T cell response.

Here immunoSEQ multiplex PCR was the method, and the copy in TCRdb shows in-frame clones only, minus some. The sample consists of some 80,000 clones, around 88% of them appearing once. V lost 4 bases, J lost 9 bases, and 10 bases stayed unmatched. The CDR3 has 14 amino acids. Germline values: CDR1 SGHTS, CDR2 YDEGEE. A note on this clone: The antigen remains undetermined.

Sample: peripheral blood, taken 28 days after the second dose of the MenACWY control vaccine. This clonotype originated in an adult who received the MenACWY meningococcal vaccine as a control. The rearrangement uses TRBV5-8 and TRBJ1-5, with 7 bases that match TRBD1. The CDR3 coding sequence is TGTGCCAGCAGCACAGCAGGGGGTGTGGGGCCCCAGCATTTT. This gives the protein CASSTAGGVGPQHF.